The 28 T cell receptor beta chains listed next were all sequenced from one sample in a study of OX40 agonist ivuxolimab in advanced cancers. Profiling relied on immunoSEQ multiplex PCR, and the TCRdb table lists in-frame clones only, not all of them. The sample shows about 48,000 clones, about 83% of them seen only once. The sample was CD4+ or CD8+ T cells sorted from blood, taken in a trial of the OX40 agonist ivuxolimab. Receptor source: an adult with an advanced solid tumor such as melanoma, head and neck, liver or kidney cancer.

V is TRBV15 and J is TRBJ2-3; D remains ambiguous. Trimming cost V 3 bases and J 1 base, with 14 bases left between them. Looked up from germline, CDR1 is LNHNV and CDR2 is YYDKDF (reference sequence). CDR3 length equals 16 residues. The CDR3 loop is CATSRDLYSGTDTQYF. As DNA, the CDR3 is TGTGCCACCAGCAGGGACCTCTACTCTGGCACAGATACGCAGTATTTT.

CDR3 amino acids: CASLGRDAPRAQPQHF. The DNA of the CDR3 is TGTGCCAGTCTCGGCCGGGACGCCCCTCGCGCTCAGCCCCAGCATTTT. V is TRBV19 and J is TRBJ1-5, with D perhaps matching TRBD1 (5 bases). V dropped 8 bases and J dropped 6 bases, with 23 bases sitting between them. In germline, CDR1 is LNHDA, CDR2 SQIVND (reference sequence). The CDR3 covers 16 residues.

This chain links TRBV9 with TRBJ2-2, with unresolved D. Germline CDR1 and CDR2: SGDLS and YYNGEE. V lost 4 bases and J lost 0, with 13 bases in between. CDR3 length: 16 residues. The CDR3 region is CASSTSTDANTGELFF. As DNA, the CDR3 is TGTGCCAGCAGCACATCGACGGATGCGAACACCGGGGAGCTGTTTTTT.

This chain uses TRBV5-1 with TRBJ1-3; 9 positions match TRBD1. CDR3 length: 16 residues. Trimming cost V 4 bases and J 4 bases; bases outside gene matches: 9. Germline-derived CDR1 and CDR2 are SGHRS and YFSETQ. DNA of the CDR3: TGCGCCAGCAGCACTACAGGGGGCCTAGGAGGAAACACCATATATTTT. Protein product: CASSTTGGLGGNTIYF.

The CDR3 DNA reads TGTGCCAGCAGTTACTCGAGACAGGGACAAGGCTACACCTTC. It yields the protein CASSYSRQGQGYTF. This rearrangement joins TRBV6-5 to TRBJ1-2; 7 bases match TRBD1. CDR3 length equals 14 residues. Germline CDR1 is MNHEY and CDR2 is SVGAGI. V lost 0 bases and J lost 8; bases outside the gene matches: 6.

V usage is TRBV5-1 and J usage is TRBJ2-3; 11 bases map to TRBD2. Germline trimming cut 4 bases from V and 2 bases from J; bases unmatched to any gene: 9. This CDR3 is 17 amino acids long. Per the germline V gene, CDR1 is SGHRS and CDR2 is YFSETQ. This CDR3 reads CASSLGRLAGSTDTQYF. CDR3 in DNA: TGCGCCAGCAGCCTAGGGCGACTAGCGGGGTCCACAGATACGCAGTATTTT. Looking up the rest from reference TRBV5-1 and TRBJ2-3 gives the full variable domain: KAGVTQTPRYLIKTRGQQVTLSCSPISGHRSVSWYQQTPGQGLQFLFEYFSETQRNKGNFPGRFSGRQFSNSRSEMNVSTLELGDSALYLCASSLGRLAGSTDTQYFGPGTRLTVL.

The chain employs TRBV6-1 and TRBJ1-6; 7 bases match TRBD1. The CDR3 has 13 amino acids. Trimming cost V 11 bases and J 8 bases; bases outside gene matches: 9. Germline CDR1 MNHNS, CDR2 SASEGT. The CDR3 reads CAASGQKYSPLHF. As DNA, the CDR3 is TGTGCCGCGTCGGGACAGAAGTATTCACCCCTCCACTTT.

Notes on this clone: Additional DNA sequences in this sample encode the identical CDR3. V and J are TRBV6-5 and TRBJ2-7; D not resolved. The germline gives CDR1 MNHEY, CDR2 SVGAGI. V lost 0 bases and J 2 bases, leaving 8 bases between the germline ends. The length of the CDR3 is 14 residues. The DNA for the CDR3 is TGTGCCAGCAGTTACTCTGGGCAGACCTACGAGCAGTACTTC. Translating gives CASSYSGQTYEQYF.

The sample holds a few counts of this clone. This chain joins TRBV30 and TRBJ2-2; 7 positions match TRBD1. Germline V gives CDR1 GTSNPN, CDR2 SVGIG (reference sequence). The junction had 5 bases not matched to a gene; V was cut back by 3 bases and J by 4 bases. The CDR3 is 14 residues long. CDR3 sequence: CAWRSGTVTGELFF. As DNA, the CDR3 is TGTGCCTGGAGGTCCGGGACAGTCACCGGGGAGCTGTTTTTT.

To note about this clone: Its ends do not fully match the called genes, so a read error is possible. The rearrangement links TRBV7-7 to TRBJ2-5; TRBD2 matches at 7 bases. Germline CDR1 and CDR2: SSHAT and FNYEAQ (reference sequence). The CDR3 is 14 residues long. CDR3 DNA: TGTGCTAGCAGCTTAGTGGCTAGCGGAGAGACCCAGTACTTC. Translating gives CASSLVASGETQYF.

This clone was counted between two and nine times. This chain uses TRBV6-1 with TRBJ2-1; D is possibly TRBD2 (6 bases). The V end lost 9 bases, the J end lost 10 bases, and 13 bases lay between the germline ends. There are 11 residues in the CDR3. In germline, CDR1 is MNHNS, CDR2 SASEGT. CDR3 sequence: CASEGRSEQFF. CDR3 DNA sequence: TGTGCCAGTGAGGGGAGGAGCGAGCAGTTCTTC.

J is TRBJ2-7 and V is TRBV11-2; D gene ambiguous. This CDR3 region has 12 residues. Germline lookup yields CDR1 SGHAT and CDR2 FQNNGV. Trimming left V 5 bases short and J 0 bases short, with 5 bases between. CDR3 DNA: TGTGCCAGCAGCCCATACTCCTACGAGCAGTACTTC. Translation gives CASSPYSYEQYF.

This clone occurred a few times. This chain's CDR3 is CASSPRSMDEQYF. The CDR3 DNA follows: TGTGCCAGCAGCCCTCGTTCCATGGACGAGCAGTACTTC. This rearrangement joins TRBV9 to TRBJ2-7; D uncertain. The V end lost 4 bases, the J end lost 5 bases, and 13 bases lay between the germline ends. Germline V CDR1 and CDR2: SGDLS, YYNGEE. CDR3 length: 13 amino acids.

The rearrangement joins TRBV18 to TRBJ1-1, with 10 bases identical to TRBD1. CDR1 KGHSH and CDR2 LQKENI come from the germline V gene. Trimming took 3 bases from V and 3 from J; bases not matched to a gene: 7. The CDR3 covers 16 residues. The CDR3 coding sequence is TGTGCCAGCTCACCCCTCGGGACAGGGGCGTACACTGAAGCTTTCTTT. It is translated as CASSPLGTGAYTEAFF.

The chain combines TRBV7-2 with TRBJ1-1, with D perhaps TRBD1 (6 bases). Trimming removed 7 bases from V and 6 bases from J, with 12 bases in between. This CDR3 is 12 amino acids long. Germline V gene lookup returns CDR1 SGHTA and CDR2 FQGNSA. In nucleotides, the CDR3 is TGTGCCAGCACCCTAGGGGGAGCTGAAGCTTTCTTT. Translation: CASTLGGAEAFF.

Of note for this clone: The identical CDR3 is also encoded by other nucleotide sequences in the sample. The J gene is TRBJ2-5, the V gene TRBV18; no clear D. Per the germline V gene, CDR1 is KGHSH and CDR2 is LQKENI. The length of the CDR3 is 13 residues. Trimming removed 2 bases at V and 2 bases at J, with 6 bases between. The CDR3 protein is CASSPTPQETQYF. DNA of the CDR3: TGTGCCAGCTCACCAACCCCACAAGAGACCCAGTACTTC.

V and J are TRBV29-1 and TRBJ2-7; D assignment may be TRBD1 or TRBD2 (5 bases each). The V and J ends lost 5 bases and 0 bases respectively, with 8 bases between them. The CDR3 has 12 amino acids. CDR1 is SQVTM, CDR2 ANQGSEA, per germline. CDR3 protein: CSVKGSSYEQYF. CDR3 bases: TGCAGCGTTAAGGGGAGCTCCTACGAGCAGTACTTC.

V usage is TRBV6-1 and J usage is TRBJ1-1; maybe TRBD1 (6 bases). The CDR3 covers 14 residues. With 2 bases removed from V and 1 base from J, the gap between germline ends came to 8 bases. Germline V gene data show CDR1 as MNHNS and CDR2 as SASEGT. The CDR3 DNA is TGTGCCAGCAGTGAACAGGGGAGGAACACTGAAGCTTTCTTT. Its translation: CASSEQGRNTEAFF.

This chain uses TRBV18 with TRBJ2-7; D is undetermined. Trimming took off 4 bases at V and 0 bases at J, with 4 bases between the two ends. Germline lookup yields CDR1 KGHSH and CDR2 LQKENI. CDR3 length equals 12 residues. The CDR3, as DNA: TGTGCCAGCTCACAGAGCTCCTACGAGCAGTACTTC. Protein product: CASSQSSYEQYF.

The genes are TRBV25-1 and TRBJ2-7; 8 nucleotides align to TRBD1. Trimming at V came to 8 bases and at J to 0 bases, leaving 3 bases not matched to a gene. This CDR3 spans 13 amino acids. The V gene's germline CDR1 is MGHDK and CDR2 SYGVNS. The CDR3 sequence is CASSTGVSYEQYF. The CDR3, as DNA: TGTGCCAGCTCGACAGGGGTCTCCTACGAGCAGTACTTC.

This chain connects TRBV5-1 to TRBJ2-7; D not certain. Looked up from germline, CDR1 is SGHRS and CDR2 is YFSETQ. V was clipped by 0 bases and J by 0 bases, with 13 bases between them. The CDR3 extends over 16 amino acids. As DNA, the CDR3 is TGCGCCAGCAGCTTGGGGGATGCATCAGCCTCCTACGAGCAGTACTTC. This sequence encodes CASSLGDASASYEQYF.

The chain carries TRBV15 and TRBJ1-3; no clear D gene. Trimming cost V 5 bases and J 0 bases, with 8 bases left between them. Per germline, CDR1 LNHNV and CDR2 YYDKDF (reference sequence). This CDR3 comprises 14 residues. CDR3 residues: CATSPSYSGNTIYF. Written as DNA, the CDR3 is TGTGCCACCAGCCCGTCCTACTCTGGAAACACCATATATTTT.

This rearrangement joins TRBV27 to TRBJ1-5; a possible D gene is TRBD1 (6 bases). This CDR3 is 15 amino acids long. Trimming pared 6 bases from V and 4 bases from J, leaving 16 bases between. CDR1 and CDR2 (germline): MNHEY, SMNVEV (reference sequence). CDR3 residues: CASRQGTKPNQPQHF. The CDR3 DNA is TGTGCCAGCAGACAGGGAACTAAACCTAATCAGCCCCAGCATTTT.

The chain joins TRBV9 to TRBJ2-1, with 7 bases that match TRBD2. The V gene's germline CDR1 is SGDLS and CDR2 YYNGEE. CDR3 length: 12 residues. The V gene end was trimmed by 3 bases and the J gene end by 12 bases; junction bases not matched to a gene: 6. The CDR3 loop is CASSGPGLSQFF. The DNA for the CDR3 is TGTGCCAGCAGCGGACCGGGACTATCGCAGTTCTTC.

The chain combines TRBV6-5 with TRBJ1-5; 11 nucleotides line up with TRBD1. CDR1 MNHEY and CDR2 SVGAGI come from the germline V gene. Trimming removed 8 bases from V and 7 bases from J; junction bases left unmatched: 7. This CDR3 is 14 amino acids long. CDR3 sequence reads: CASGLRDRGQPQHF. DNA for the CDR3: TGTGCCAGCGGGTTACGGGACAGGGGGCAGCCCCAGCATTTT.

This rearrangement joins TRBV7-2 to TRBJ2-7; D may be TRBD2 (5 bases). This CDR3 spans 14 amino acids. The V gene lost 0 bases and the J gene lost 0 bases, with 6 bases spanning the gap. CDR1 is SGHTA and CDR2 is FQGNSA in the germline V gene. CDR3 sequence reads: CASSLAAVSYEQYF. In DNA, the CDR3 is TGTGCCAGCAGCTTAGCAGCGGTCTCCTACGAGCAGTACTTC.

The chain recombines TRBV11-2 with TRBJ2-7; 11 nucleotides match TRBD1. V dropped 2 bases and J dropped 3; count of bases not matched to a gene: 9. Germline CDR1 is SGHAT and CDR2 is FQNNGV. The CDR3 is 17 amino acids. CDR3 in DNA: TGTGCCAGCAGCTTAAGTCTCCGGACAGGGGGCTACTACGAGCAGTACTTC. Amino acids: CASSLSLRTGGYYEQYF. The variable domain in full, completed from reference TRBV11-2 and TRBJ2-7, reads EAGVAQSPRYKIIEKRQSVAFWCNPISGHATLYWYQQILGQGPKLLIQFQNNGVVDDSQLPKDRFSAERLKGVDSTLKIQPAKLEDSAVYLCASSLSLRTGGYYEQYFGPGTRLTVT.

The chain is built from TRBV18 and TRBJ1-3, with 7 nucleotides matching TRBD1. Germline V gene data show CDR1 as KGHSH and CDR2 as LQKENI. The CDR3 runs 13 residues. Unmatched junction bases numbered 3, after V lost 4 bases and J lost 6 bases. The CDR3 is CASSRTGENTIYF. The CDR3 DNA is TGTGCCAGCTCACGGACAGGCGAAAACACCATATATTTT.